This TCR beta chain was retrieved from a study of cytomegalovirus exposure and HLA in healthy donors. Study as a whole: The same platform used for the 666 first-cohort repertoires was also used for the roughly 120 validation repertoires, as a later analysis reported.

Trimming at V came to 5 bases and at J to 4 bases, leaving 8 bases not matched to a gene. CDR3 size: 14 residues. Germline V gene data show CDR1 as PRHDT and CDR2 as FYEKMQ (reference sequence). Clones were read by immunoSEQ multiplex PCR, and TCRdb kept only the in-frame ones, dropping some. The sample has about 120,000 clones, over 85% seen once; the top ten hold approximately 2%. The chain links TRBV13 to TRBJ2-7; 7 bases map to TRBD1. The receptor's source is a woman between 18 and 29 years old in good health and CMV-seronegative. The sample comprised PBMCs. The CDR3 is CASSPPGQLYEQYF. DNA of the CDR3: TGTGCCAGCAGCCCGCCGGGACAGCTATACGAGCAGTACTTC.